This TCR beta chain derives from a study of blood T cells in healthy people across ages. A second roughly 6 to 12 cycle PCR used barcoded and J-beta primers. TCRdb reprocessed the 5' RACE reads via MiXCR and lists one record per CDR3 protein. The table lists under 2 million distinct CDR3 sequences, roughly 32% of them singletons. This clonotype was picked up a small number of times. This CDR3 region has 16 residues. The V and J ends lost 4 bases and 7 bases, in that order; junction bases with no gene match: 11. The germline CDR1 and CDR2 sequences are SGDLS and YYNGEE. Material for sequencing was blood. The source is a woman aged 25 to 39 in good health. The chain combines TRBV9 with TRBJ2-1; 10 nucleotides match TRBD2. DNA of the CDR3: TGTGCCAGCAGCCCCCAACCGGGACTAGCGTCGAATGAGCAGTTCTTC. Encoded protein: CASSPQPGLASNEQFF.